These 16 T cell receptor beta chains originate from one sample sequenced in a study of identical twins. TCRdb re-analysed the 5' RACE reads in MiXCR, keeping a single row per CDR3 protein. Among about 690,000 distinct CDR3 sequences, around 6% were seen once, and the ten largest hold about 1.8%. Sequences were obtained from naive T cells sorted from blood. These receptors all stem from a man younger than 35 in good health.

The chain links TRBV10-3 to TRBJ1-4; D call uncertain. The CDR3 has 19 amino acids. V was trimmed by 0 bases and J by 2 bases, leaving 19 bases between them. CDR1 and CDR2 from the germline V gene are ENHRY and SYGVKD. The CDR3 sequence: CAISESNLRLLTTNEKLFF. The CDR3 DNA is TGTGCCATCAGTGAGTCGAATTTACGACTTTTGACCACTAATGAAAAACTGTTTTTT.

The DNA of the CDR3 is TGCAGTGGGTTAAGGGATGGGGCCAACGTCCTGACTTTC. Its protein product is CSGLRDGANVLTF. The gene calls are TRBV20-1 and TRBJ2-6; D is unresolved. The CDR3 has 13 amino acids. The ends were cut back, 7 bases at V and 3 bases at J, with 10 bases in the middle. The V gene's germline CDR1 is DFQATT and CDR2 SNEGSKA (reference sequence).

This clonotype has ten or more counts. CDR3 in amino acids: CSVLDSSSNQPQHF. DNA for the CDR3: TGCAGCGTTCTCGACAGTTCTAGCAATCAGCCCCAGCATTTT. This sequence joins TRBV29-1 and TRBJ1-5, with a tentative D call TRBD1 (5 bases). V was clipped by 5 bases and J by 0 bases, with 11 bases between them. Germline CDR1 and CDR2: SQVTM and ANQGSEA. The CDR3 consists of 14 residues.

The chain is built from TRBV6-1 and TRBJ2-3; D not certain. The CDR3 loop spans 16 amino acids. Germline CDR1 reads MNHNS; CDR2 reads SASEGT. The V gene lost 6 bases and the J gene lost 1 base, with 17 bases spanning the gap. The CDR3 region is CASSQPTTGRTDTQYF. In DNA, the CDR3 is TGTGCCAGCAGCCAACCAACCACTGGCCGCACAGATACGCAGTATTTT.

This clonotype has just a few counts. The J gene is TRBJ2-3, the V gene TRBV20-1, with TRBD2 as a possible D gene (6 bases). Trimming took 7 bases from V and 0 from J, leaving 14 bases between them. The CDR3 runs 14 residues. CDR1 is DFQATT, CDR2 SNEGSKA, per germline (reference sequence). CDR3 loop: CSGRRGGSTDTQYF. CDR3 DNA: TGCAGTGGTCGGCGGGGTGGGAGCACAGATACGCAGTATTTT.

This clonotype was observed at least ten times. The chain couples TRBV20-1 to TRBJ2-1, with a weak D call TRBD2 (6 bases). V lost 5 bases and J lost 3, with 14 bases in between. Germline lookup yields CDR1 DFQATT and CDR2 SNEGSKA (reference sequence). The CDR3 consists of 14 residues. CDR3 bases: TGCAGTGCTGAACTAGCAGACCGCTACAATGAGCAGTTCTTC. Residues: CSAELADRYNEQFF.

In this sample, this clonotype turned up many times. V is TRBV25-1 and J is TRBJ1-1; TRBD1 agrees at 7 bases. The CDR3 length is 14 residues. Germline lookup yields CDR1 MGHDK and CDR2 SYGVNS. J gave up 6 bases and V 4 bases, and 8 bases lay outside the gene matches. As DNA, the CDR3 is TGTGCCAGCAGTGGTGACAGGGCTTGGTCTGAAGCTTTCTTT. It codes for CASSGDRAWSEAFF.

This sequence joins TRBV10-3 and TRBJ1-4, with D hard to call. Looked up from germline, CDR1 is ENHRY and CDR2 is SYGVKD. Trimming removed 4 bases from V and 5 bases from J, with 14 bases in between. The CDR3 covers 15 residues. CDR3 sequence (DNA): TGTGCCATCAGTGGCGGACGGGAAAAAAATGAAAAACTGTTTTTT. Protein sequence: CAISGGREKNEKLFF.

In this sample, this clonotype turned up many times. The V call is TRBV5-1, the J call TRBJ2-7, with D tentatively TRBD1 (6 bases). The germline CDR1 and CDR2 sequences are SGHRS and YFSETQ. This CDR3 has 12 residues. The ends were cut back, 4 bases at V and 6 bases at J, with 11 bases in the middle. Here the CDR3 reads CASSPTGFEQYF. CDR3 in DNA: TGCGCCAGCAGCCCGACAGGTTTCGAGCAGTACTTC. The full variable domain, in which reference TRBV5-1 and TRBJ2-7 provide the parts outside the CDR3, is KAGVTQTPRYLIKTRGQQVTLSCSPISGHRSVSWYQQTPGQGLQFLFEYFSETQRNKGNFPGRFSGRQFSNSRSEMNVSTLELGDSALYLCASSPTGFEQYFGPGTRLTVT.

Regarding this clonotype: The junction shows a germline mismatch at one end, possibly a read error. V and J are TRBV6-1 and TRBJ2-3, with TRBD2 matching over 9 bases. This CDR3 has 16 amino acids. Germline lookup yields CDR1 MNHNS and CDR2 SASEGT. Here the CDR3 DNA reads TGTGCCAGCAGGCCTCGAGCGGGAGGTTTCCCAGATGCGCAGTATTTT. Residues: CASRPRAGGFPDAQYF.

V usage is TRBV18 and J usage is TRBJ1-4; the D is unclear. This CDR3 has 14 amino acids. Trimming pared 3 bases from V and 8 bases from J, leaving 13 bases between. CDR1 KGHSH and CDR2 LQKENI come from the germline V gene. CDR3 region: CASSPRDTSEKLFF. Here the CDR3 DNA reads TGTGCCAGCTCACCCCGGGATACTTCAGAAAAACTGTTTTTT.

There are a few counts of this clonotype. The V gene is TRBV7-9, the J gene TRBJ1-6; no definite D call. V gave up 0 bases and J gave up 7 bases, with 7 bases separating them. The CDR3 covers 14 residues. Germline V gives CDR1 SEHNR, CDR2 FQNEAQ (reference sequence). CDR3 sequence: CASSLAFDNSPLHF. CDR3 nucleotides: TGTGCCAGCAGCTTAGCCTTCGACAATTCACCCCTCCACTTT. The complete variable domain, with remaining parts taken from reference TRBV7-9 and TRBJ1-6, reads DTGVSQNPRHKITKRGQNVTFRCDPISEHNRLYWYRQTLGQGPEFLTYFQNEAQLEKSRLLSDRFSAERPKGSFSTLEIQRTEQGDSAMYLCASSLAFDNSPLHFGNGTRLTVT.

On this clonotype: With a much larger clone just one base away, this may be a read error. The rearrangement links TRBV20-1 to TRBJ2-3, with TRBD2 matching 8 bases. V shed 6 bases and J 4 bases; nucleotides not matched to a gene: 12. The CDR3 has 15 residues. Germline assignment: CDR1 DFQATT and CDR2 SNEGSKA (reference sequence). DNA of the CDR3: TGCAGTGCCCGCGGGGGGCTACCCCCCGCAGATACGCAGTATTTT. Its protein product is CSARGGLPPADTQYF.

This clonotype was seen more than once but under ten times. The rearrangement links TRBV6-1 to TRBJ2-1, with 9 bases matching TRBD2. The ends lost 0 bases at V and 12 bases at J; junction bases unmatched: 6. The CDR3 has 14 residues. Germline V gives CDR1 MNHNS, CDR2 SASEGT. CDR3 nucleotides: TGTGCCAGCAGTGAAGCAGGTAGCGGGAGTGGGCAGTTCTTC. This sequence encodes CASSEAGSGSGQFF.

The sample holds many counts of this clonotype. This chain connects TRBV4-2 to TRBJ2-1; 12 bases are a match to TRBD2. The CDR3 contains 18 residues. Germline trimming cut 0 bases from V and 5 bases from J; bases unmatched to any gene: 8. The germline CDR1 and CDR2 sequences are LGHNA and YNFKEQ. The DNA for the CDR3 is TGTGCCAGCAGCCAAGACGCAAGACTAGCGGGAGTCCACAATGAGCAGTTCTTC. Its translation: CASSQDARLAGVHNEQFF.

This clonotype was seen repeatedly, ten times or more. The rearrangement uses TRBV29-1 and TRBJ2-7; unclear D gene. This CDR3 spans 12 amino acids. Trimming cost V 7 bases and J 0 bases, with 10 bases left between them. Per the germline V gene, CDR1 is SQVTM and CDR2 is ANQGSEA. CDR3 coding DNA: TGCAGCGGAGGCATCTCCTCCTACGAGCAGTACTTC. It translates to CSGGISSYEQYF.